A selection of T cell receptor beta chains follows, all from one sample in a study of cytomegalovirus exposure and HLA in healthy donors. Profiled with immunoSEQ multiplex PCR; TCRdb holds only in-frame clones, not every one. This table holds about 200,000 clones, 86% found once. Sequencing input: PBMCs. The receptor source for this set is a woman between 25 and 40 years old in good health and CMV-seronegative. Each CDR3 is given with its conserved first and last residue. D genes are given only for firm matches. Size is omitted from some rows. Given values are once, few, many or a class for expanded clones.

cdr3_length	clone_size	j_call	d_call	v_call	cdr3_aa	cdr3_nt
13	-	TRBJ2-7	-	TRBV10-3	CAISEPPAYEQYF	TGTGCCATCAGTGAGCCGCCAGCCTACGAGCAGTACTTC
13	-	TRBJ1-2	-	TRBV11-2	CASSLLGAAGYTF	TGTGCCAGCAGCTTATTGGGGGCTGCTGGCTACACCTTC
16	few	TRBJ2-3	TRBD1	TRBV28	CASSLRPGGSTDTQYF	TGTGCCAGCAGTTTGCGTCCAGGGGGAAGCACAGATACGCAGTATTTT
17	few	TRBJ2-1	TRBD1	TRBV11-2	CASSYTRGTGSYNEQFF	TGTGCCAGCAGCTACACGAGGGGGACAGGGTCCTACAATGAGCAGTTCTTC
14	-	TRBJ1-3	-	TRBV2	CASSPRSTGNTIYF	TGTGCCAGCAGCCCTAGATCTACTGGAAACACCATATATTTT
14	-	TRBJ1-1	-	TRBV6-1	CASERSQGNTEAFF	TGTGCCAGCGAACGGTCACAGGGGAACACTGAAGCTTTCTTT
17	-	TRBJ2-3	-	TRBV4-2	CASSQPTSERWTDTQYF	TGTGCCAGCAGCCAACCGACTAGTGAGCGTTGGACAGATACGCAGTATTTT
16	-	TRBJ2-3	-	TRBV4-2	CASSQEGTGNTDTQYF	TGTGCCAGCAGCCAAGAGGGGACTGGGAACACAGATACGCAGTATTTT
14	-	TRBJ1-1	-	TRBV19	CASSNQGLDTEAFF	TGTGCCAGTAGTAATCAGGGTCTGGACACTGAAGCTTTCTTT
14	-	TRBJ2-3	-	TRBV27	CASSFQAIADTQYF	TGTGCCAGCAGTTTCCAGGCTATCGCAGATACGCAGTATTTT
15	-	TRBJ2-6	-	TRBV9	CASSVRGSGANVLTF	TGTGCCAGCAGCGTACGGGGCTCTGGGGCCAACGTCCTGACTTTC
16	-	TRBJ2-3	TRBD2	TRBV19	CASSSTSGRNTDTQYF	TGTGCCAGTAGTTCGACTAGCGGGAGGAACACAGATACGCAGTATTTT
14	few	TRBJ1-3	-	TRBV5-1	CASSLAVSGNTIYF	TGCGCCAGCAGCTTGGCAGTCTCTGGAAACACCATATATTTT
15	few	TRBJ1-4	TRBD1	TRBV5-4	CASSYRQGANEKLFF	TGTGCCAGCAGCTACAGACAGGGGGCTAATGAAAAACTGTTTTTT
17	-	TRBJ2-1	TRBD2	TRBV15	CATSSGTSGFSYNEQFF	TGTGCCACCAGCAGTGGGACTAGCGGGTTCTCCTACAATGAGCAGTTCTTC
13	few	TRBJ2-7	-	TRBV18	CASSPRGSYEQYF	TGTGCCAGCTCACCAAGAGGGTCCTACGAGCAGTACTTC
11	few	TRBJ2-7	TRBD2	TRBV6-6	CASAGDYEQYF	TGTGCCAGCGCGGGGGACTACGAGCAGTACTTC
16	-	TRBJ2-7	TRBD1	TRBV28	CASSSPGQGILYEQYF	TGTGCCAGCAGTTCCCCCGGACAGGGGATACTCTACGAGCAGTACTTC
14	-	TRBJ2-3	-	TRBV6-1	CASSLGVDTDTQYF	TGTGCCAGCAGTTTAGGGGTGGACACAGATACGCAGTATTTT
15	-	TRBJ1-4	-	TRBV6-1	CASSLDRPTNEKLFF	TGTGCCAGCAGTCTCGACAGGCCTACTAATGAAAAACTGTTTTTT
11	-	TRBJ2-3	-	TRBV20-1	CSPLGPGLQYF	TGCAGCCCCTTGGGTCCTGGACTGCAGTATTTT
13	-	TRBJ2-2	-	TRBV7-2	CASSLGVPGELFF	TGTGCCAGCAGCTTAGGAGTACCCGGGGAGCTGTTTTTT
14	-	TRBJ2-2	-	TRBV7-2	CASSPRQATGELFF	TGTGCCAGCAGCCCTAGACAGGCCACCGGGGAGCTGTTTTTT
14	-	TRBJ2-7	-	TRBV5-1	CASSLERDSYEQYF	TGCGCCAGCAGCTTGGAACGGGACTCCTACGAGCAGTACTTC
14	-	TRBJ2-7	TRBD2	TRBV6-1	CASRAGTAIHEQYF	TGTGCCAGCAGAGCGGGGACGGCGATACACGAGCAGTACTTC
14	-	TRBJ1-1	-	TRBV2	CASSEPTGLGRAFF	TGTGCCAGCAGTGAACCTACAGGGCTCGGGCGGGCTTTCTTT
14	-	TRBJ2-5	TRBD1	TRBV5-1	CASSLEGQGETQYF	TGCGCCAGCAGCTTGGAAGGACAGGGAGAGACCCAGTACTTC
15	-	TRBJ1-1	TRBD1	TRBV5-1	CASSTQGSVNTEAFF	TGCGCCAGCAGCACACAGGGGTCAGTGAACACTGAAGCTTTCTTT
14	few	TRBJ2-7	TRBD1	TRBV11-2	CASREWTGGKGQYF	TGTGCCAGCAGGGAATGGACAGGGGGTAAAGGGCAGTACTTC
16	-	TRBJ2-7	TRBD1	TRBV11-2	CASSLRDRDGSRKQYF	TGTGCCAGCAGCTTACGGGACAGGGACGGATCAAGAAAGCAGTACTTC
15	-	TRBJ2-7	-	TRBV5-5	CASSLALSRTYEQYF	TGTGCCAGCAGCTTGGCCTTATCCAGAACCTACGAGCAGTACTTC
15	-	TRBJ2-7	TRBD1	TRBV2	CASRGVKGQTYEQYF	TGTGCCAGCCGGGGCGTGAAGGGACAGACCTACGAGCAGTACTTC
14	-	TRBJ2-3	-	TRBV2	CASSEGLPPDTQYF	TGTGCCAGCAGTGAGGGACTGCCACCAGATACGCAGTATTTT
17	-	TRBJ2-1	TRBD1	TRBV7-9	CASSPPSGTGPYNEQFF	TGTGCCAGCAGCCCTCCTTCCGGGACAGGTCCCTACAATGAGCAGTTCTTC
15	-	TRBJ2-2	-	TRBV6-1	CASSEGTSIGGELFF	TGTGCCAGCAGTGAGGGGACATCCATTGGCGGGGAGCTGTTTTTT
14	-	TRBJ2-7	-	TRBV6-5	CANRREISSYEQYF	TGTGCCAACCGAAGAGAGATTAGCTCCTACGAGCAGTACTTC
14	-	TRBJ2-2	-	TRBV5-1	CASSLQGSTGELFF	TGCGCCAGCAGCCTACAGGGAAGCACCGGGGAGCTGTTTTTT
13	-	TRBJ2-7	-	TRBV5-6	CASSWVGRDEQYF	TGTGCCAGCAGCTGGGTTGGGCGGGACGAGCAGTACTTC
12	-	TRBJ2-1	-	TRBV11-2	CASSLDLNEQFF	TGTGCCAGCAGCTTAGACCTCAATGAGCAGTTCTTC
18	-	TRBJ2-3	TRBD2	TRBV7-9	CASSLGAGGRHSSDTQYF	TGTGCCAGCAGCTTGGGCGCGGGAGGCCGTCACAGCTCAGATACGCAGTATTTT
17	once	TRBJ1-3	TRBD1	TRBV7-9	CASSSGQGFGPGNTIYF	TGTGCCAGCAGCTCGGGACAGGGCTTTGGTCCTGGAAACACCATATATTTT
15	few	TRBJ1-1	-	TRBV5-1	CASSPTGGGHTEAFF	TGCGCCAGCAGCCCGACCGGGGGGGGACACACTGAAGCTTTCTTT
15	-	TRBJ2-5	TRBD1	TRBV27	CASSTRQGSRETQYF	TGTGCCAGCAGTACCCGACAGGGTTCGCGTGAGACCCAGTACTTC
14	-	TRBJ2-3	-	TRBV29-1	CSVDVGYGVDTQYF	TGCAGCGTTGATGTGGGCTACGGGGTTGATACGCAGTATTTT
15	-	TRBJ2-1	-	TRBV7-6	CASSSGGTTYNEQFF	TGTGCCAGCAGCTCAGGGGGGACAACCTACAATGAGCAGTTCTTC
13	few	TRBJ2-1	-	TRBV7-8	CASSEDSYNEQFF	TGTGCCAGCAGTGAGGACAGCTACAATGAGCAGTTCTTC
14	-	TRBJ1-5	-	TRBV27	CASSLQGSNQPQHF	TGTGCCAGCAGCCTACAGGGTAGCAATCAGCCCCAGCATTTT